These 3 T cell receptor beta chains were sequenced from one sample in a study of cytomegalovirus exposure and HLA in healthy donors. Vbeta (60) and Jbeta (13) primers were used in the PCR. Using immunoSEQ multiplex PCR, the repertoire was profiled, and TCRdb retains in-frame clones only, with some absent. The sample includes a few hundred thousand clones, about 78% of them seen just once. Sample: PBMCs. These receptors were obtained from a woman younger than 45 in good health and CMV-seronegative.

The chain links TRBV5-1 to TRBJ2-5; TRBD1 aligns across 9 bases. CDR3 length: 15 residues. Looked up from germline, CDR1 is SGHRS and CDR2 is YFSETQ. Trimming at V came to 3 bases and at J to 5 bases, leaving 8 bases not matched to a gene. The CDR3 reads CASSSGTGHGETQYF. DNA for the CDR3: TGCGCCAGCAGCTCTGGGACAGGGCACGGGGAGACCCAGTACTTC.

This chain links TRBV7-3 with TRBJ2-3; D might be TRBD1 (5 bases). Germline V gene data show CDR1 as SGHTA and CDR2 as FQGTGA. V lost 1 base to trimming and J lost 2 bases, with 7 bases between them. CDR3 length: 14 amino acids. The DNA of the CDR3 is TGTGCCAGCAGCTTAAGGGGCAACACAGATACGCAGTATTTT. Protein sequence: CASSLRGNTDTQYF.

The CDR3 here is CSVSGTSGGLRTDTQYF. The CDR3 DNA follows: TGCAGCGTTAGCGGGACTAGCGGGGGCCTTCGCACAGATACGCAGTATTTT. The chain employs TRBV29-1 and TRBJ2-3; 14 bases are a match to TRBD2. Germline trimming cut 5 bases from V and 1 base from J; bases unmatched to any gene: 8. The CDR3 consists of 17 residues. From germline, CDR1 is SQVTM and CDR2 ANQGSEA.